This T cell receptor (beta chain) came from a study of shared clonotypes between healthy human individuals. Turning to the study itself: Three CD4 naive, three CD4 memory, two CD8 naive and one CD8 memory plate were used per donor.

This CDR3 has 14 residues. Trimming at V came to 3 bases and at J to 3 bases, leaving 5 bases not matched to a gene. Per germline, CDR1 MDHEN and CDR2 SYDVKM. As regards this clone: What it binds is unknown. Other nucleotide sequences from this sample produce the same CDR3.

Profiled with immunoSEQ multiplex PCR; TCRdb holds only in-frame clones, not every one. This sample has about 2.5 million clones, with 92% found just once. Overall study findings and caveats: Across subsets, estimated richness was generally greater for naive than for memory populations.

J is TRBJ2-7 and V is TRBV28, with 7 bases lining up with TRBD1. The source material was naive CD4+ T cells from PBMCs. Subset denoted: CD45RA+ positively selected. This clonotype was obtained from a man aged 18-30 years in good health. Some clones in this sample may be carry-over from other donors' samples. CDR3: CASSFQGGGYEQYF. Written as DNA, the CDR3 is TGTGCCAGCAGTTTTCAAGGGGGCGGCTACGAGCAGTACTTC.